This TCR beta chain originates from a study of tumor-infiltrating lymphocytes in primary liver carcinoma. The CDR3 runs to 16 residues. V was clipped by 7 bases and J by 6 bases; unmatched bases: 13. Germline V gene lookup returns CDR1 SGHAT and CDR2 FQNNGV. On this clonotype itself: Its antigen is undetermined.

Study-wide points: Tumors and blood were compared for top-250-clone fraction, and tumors had the significantly higher value (p = 0.039). Tumor-adjacent and tumor-blood pairs showed less overlap than tumor region pairs.

Using a constant-region primer together with ProtoScript II reverse transcriptase, TCR beta cDNA was made from around 500 ng of total RNA. Construction of TCR beta libraries relied on three successive nested multiplex PCR rounds employing slightly modified ARM-PCR. Each of the first two PCR rounds ran roughly 9 cycles with TRBV1-TRBV30 forward and C-beta reverse primers. TCRdb analysed the multiplex PCR reads with MiXCR anew, one entry per CDR3 protein. This sample has 35,000 to 50,000 distinct CDR3 sequences, with 75% found just once. Between about 20 and 30 mg of unsorted bulk tissue served as the source from which RNA and DNA were co-extracted. Patients diagnosed with primary liver carcinoma received treatment through surgical resection. The study enrolled treatment-naive patients with chronic HBV infection.

This rearrangement joins TRBV11-2 to TRBJ2-1, with 9 bases that match TRBD2. The sample was tumor-adjacent normal liver tissue. This clonotype was sampled from a woman aged 25 to 39 with primary liver carcinoma and hepatitis B virus infection. The CDR3 DNA is TGTGCCAGCAACTGGGGGGGACTAGCTGGGAGCAATGAGCAGTTCTTC. This encodes CASNWGGLAGSNEQFF.